The clone carrying this T cell receptor beta chain was counted a single time. The antigen is not known. The ends were cut back, 3 bases at V and 15 bases at J, with 11 bases in the middle. CDR3 length equals 11 residues. Germline V lookup: CDR1 SGHTA, CDR2 FQGNSA. Repertoires were generated with immunoSEQ multiplex PCR, while TCRdb's copy carries only in-frame clones and drops some. Here the sample spans 35,000 to 50,000 clones, over 80% being singletons. Time point given: week 11, during vaccination. Every vaccine dose comprised 300 ug of mutant IDH1 20-mer peptide plus topical imiquimod. Patients carried new grade 3 or 4 IDH1-mutant astrocytomas lacking nuclear ATRX. This record comes from a study of a mutant IDH1 vaccine in newly diagnosed glioma. Across the study: Males made up 62.5% and females about 40% of treated patients, whose mean age was about 37 years. Those enrolled had earlier been treated with radiotherapy, temozolomide, or both, mostly both.

The sequencing used PBMCs, collected from a glioma patient whose treatment included an IDH1 peptide vaccine. This clonotype was obtained from a man between 35 and 55 years old with glioma. The V and J genes are TRBV7-2 and TRBJ2-2; possible D gene TRBD2, 6 bases. The DNA for the CDR3 is TGTGCCAGCAGCTTCGGAGGGCCCTTGTTTTTT. Its protein is CASSFGGPLFF.